A single sample gave rise to the 29 T cell receptor beta chains below, sequenced in a study of identical twins. TCRdb reprocessed the 5' RACE reads with MiXCR, giving one entry per CDR3 protein. The table has some 730,000 distinct CDR3 sequences, 18% seen once. This sample was shared with a second study, whose subject was T cells expressing NK-cell markers.

Material for sequencing was PBMCs. These receptors were obtained from a woman aged 18-30 years in good health.

The chain has TRBV29-1 and TRBJ1-2; possibly TRBD1 for D (6 bases). Trimming took off 5 bases at V and 4 bases at J, with 17 bases between the two ends. The CDR3 loop spans 14 amino acids. Per the germline V gene, CDR1 is SQVTM and CDR2 is ANQGSEA. The CDR3 bases are TGCAGCGTTTTTTCAGGGGCCGGGGGCTATGGCTACACCTTC. Translation gives CSVFSGAGGYGYTF. The entire variable domain, with the rest obtained from reference TRBV29-1 and TRBJ1-2, is as follows: SAVISQKPSRDICQRGTSLTIQCQVDSQVTMMFWYRQQPGQSLTLIATANQGSEATYESGFVIDKFPISRPNLTFSTLTVSNMSPEDSSIYLCSVFSGAGGYGYTFGSGTRLTVV.

This rearrangement joins TRBV7-9 to TRBJ2-4, with TRBD2 matching 9 bases. The CDR3 sequence is 14 residues long. V lost 5 bases and J lost 8; bases outside the gene matches: 7. Germline-derived CDR1 and CDR2 are SEHNR and FQNEAQ (reference sequence). The DNA for the CDR3 is TGTGCCAGCAGCCCTGTAGCGGGAGCGGACATTCAGTACTTC. It is translated as CASSPVAGADIQYF.

This clonotype was counted between two and nine times. The V call is TRBV7-2, the J call TRBJ1-1; D call uncertain. Germline-derived CDR1 and CDR2 are SGHTA and FQGNSA. The CDR3 has 13 residues. V lost 7 bases and J lost 0, with 9 bases in between. The chain's CDR3 is CASIETVNTEAFF. CDR3 bases: TGTGCCAGCATCGAAACGGTGAACACTGAAGCTTTCTTT.

The chain combines TRBV7-9 with TRBJ2-5; 11 nucleotides align to TRBD1. Germline V CDR1 and CDR2: SEHNR, FQNEAQ (reference sequence). The CDR3 contains 16 residues. The V gene end was trimmed by 4 bases and the J gene end by 4 bases; junction bases not matched to a gene: 8. CDR3 nucleotides: TGTGCCAGCAGCTCCTGGACAGGGGGCGCCTCAGAGACCCAGTACTTC. Translated, it gives CASSSWTGGASETQYF.

J is TRBJ1-4 and V is TRBV5-6; D gene unclear. Germline V gives CDR1 SGHDT, CDR2 YYEEEE. Trimming removed 1 base from V and 3 bases from J, with 7 bases in between. CDR3 size: 14 residues. The chain's CDR3 is CASSLWKANEKLFF. DNA for the CDR3: TGTGCCAGCAGCTTGTGGAAGGCTAATGAAAAACTGTTTTTT. The complete variable domain, with remaining parts taken from reference TRBV5-6 and TRBJ1-4, reads DAGVTQSPTHLIKTRGQQVTLRCSPKSGHDTVSWYQQALGQGPQFIFQYYEEEERQRGNFPDRFSGHQFPNYSSELNVNALLLGDSALYLCASSLWKANEKLFFGSGTQLSVL.

This clonotype was observed a handful of times. The chain has TRBV6-5 and TRBJ2-3, with 13 bases aligning to TRBD2. Germline loops: CDR1 MNHEY, CDR2 SVGAGI. This CDR3 comprises 17 residues. V shed 2 bases and J 2 bases; nucleotides not matched to a gene: 4. The CDR3 nucleotides are TGTGCCAGCAGTTACCCGACTAGCGGGGGGAACACAGATACGCAGTATTTT. It translates to CASSYPTSGGNTDTQYF.

This clonotype was detected only a few times. V is TRBV5-1 and J is TRBJ2-7; 8 nucleotides line up with TRBD2. The germline CDR1 and CDR2 sequences are SGHRS and YFSETQ. The CDR3 has 16 residues. The V segment lost 4 bases and the J segment 5 bases; nucleotides outside the gene matches: 14. The CDR3 sequence is CASSPNPGGGINEQYF. CDR3 DNA: TGCGCCAGCAGCCCGAACCCGGGGGGGGGCATCAACGAGCAGTACTTC.

The chain couples TRBV2 to TRBJ2-1; 12 nucleotides agree with TRBD2. With V trimmed by 6 bases and J by 8 bases, 5 bases remained unmatched. CDR1 SNHLY and CDR2 FYNNEI come from the germline V gene. This CDR3 has 14 residues. The CDR3 sequence is CASSAGTSGHEQFF. CDR3 DNA: TGTGCCAGCAGCGCCGGGACTAGCGGGCATGAGCAGTTCTTC.

V gene TRBV9 combines with J gene TRBJ2-3; TRBD2 might be the D (5 bases). The CDR3 contains 14 residues. The V and J ends lost 1 base and 5 bases respectively, with 11 bases between them. Germline CDR1 reads SGDLS; CDR2 reads YYNGEE. The CDR3 spells CASSVTAGLDTQYF. In nucleotides, the CDR3 is TGTGCCAGCAGCGTAACCGCGGGTTTAGATACGCAGTATTTT.

V usage is TRBV18 and J usage is TRBJ2-7, with 8 bases that match TRBD1. CDR3 length: 13 residues. Germline V gene data show CDR1 as KGHSH and CDR2 as LQKENI. V shed 5 bases and J 5 bases; nucleotides not matched to a gene: 5. The CDR3 nucleotides read TGTGCCAGCTCAGTGACAGGGGCAAACGAGCAGTACTTC. Amino acid sequence: CASSVTGANEQYF. The full variable domain, rest sourced from reference TRBV18 and TRBJ2-7, is NAGVMQNPRHLVRRRGQEARLRCSPMKGHSHVYWYRQLPEEGLKFMVYLQKENIIDESGMPKERFSAEFPKEGPSILRIQQVVRGDSAAYFCASSVTGANEQYFGPGTRLTVT.

This clonotype was observed a handful of times. This chain connects TRBV6-2 or TRBV6-3 to TRBJ2-3; D not resolved. CDR1 MNHEY and CDR2 SVGEGT come from the germline V gene. This CDR3 comprises 12 residues. Between the trimmed V and J ends, which lost 5 bases and 9 bases, there was a span of 12 bases. This chain's CDR3 is CASSRTTRTQYF. In nucleotides, the CDR3 is TGTGCCAGCAGTCGGACCACCCGGACGCAGTATTTT.

The CDR3 reads CASSENREGWETQYF. CDR3 bases: TGTGCCAGCAGTGAGAACAGGGAGGGTTGGGAGACCCAGTACTTC. This chain links TRBV6-1 with TRBJ2-5; weak D call: TRBD2 (7 bases). With 3 bases removed from V and 5 bases from J, the gap between germline ends came to 16 bases. CDR1 MNHNS and CDR2 SASEGT come from the germline V gene. This CDR3 is built from 15 residues.

This clonotype occurred a few times. The rearrangement uses TRBV20-1 and TRBJ1-6; D uncertain. Trimming took off 0 bases at V and 3 bases at J, with 9 bases between the two ends. This CDR3 comprises 15 residues. Germline CDR1 and CDR2: DFQATT and SNEGSKA (reference sequence). Written as DNA, the CDR3 is TGCAGTGCTAGAGATTCAGCCAACTATAATTCACCCCTCCACTTT. Residues: CSARDSANYNSPLHF.

The chain links TRBV20-1 to TRBJ1-4, with D uncertain. Germline V gene data show CDR1 as DFQATT and CDR2 as SNEGSKA (reference sequence). The CDR3 is made up of 14 amino acids. Trimming left V 4 bases short and J 7 bases short, with 16 bases between. In DNA, the CDR3 is TGCAGTGCTACGGGTCCCCGCCAAGGTGAAAAACTGTTTTTT. Translating it yields CSATGPRQGEKLFF.

CDR3 region: CASSGGTLAKETQYF. In DNA, the CDR3 is TGCGCCAGCAGCGGGGGGACCCTAGCGAAAGAGACCCAGTACTTC. The chain has TRBV5-1 and TRBJ2-5; a weak D match, TRBD2 (6 bases). Deletions cut 4 bases from V and 3 bases from J, with 16 bases between. In germline, CDR1 is SGHRS, CDR2 YFSETQ. The CDR3 contains 15 residues.

The chain's CDR3 is CASSVARSETQYF. As DNA, the CDR3 is TGTGCCAGCAGCGTAGCCCGTTCAGAGACCCAGTACTTC. V is TRBV9 and J is TRBJ2-5; D gene unclear. Germline V gives CDR1 SGDLS, CDR2 YYNGEE. The CDR3 sequence is 13 residues long. V lost 0 bases, J lost 4 bases, and 7 bases lay in between.

This clonotype was seen more than once but under ten times. The chain recombines TRBV10-1 with TRBJ2-4; D is possibly TRBD2 (5 bases). The ends were cut back, 3 bases at V and 9 bases at J, with 15 bases in the middle. The CDR3 runs 14 residues. Germline values: CDR1 WNHNN, CDR2 SYGVQD (reference sequence). DNA for the CDR3: TGCGCCAGCAGTGAAACGGAGTTTGGAGGCATTCAGTACTTC. It codes for CASSETEFGGIQYF.

This sequence joins TRBV7-3 and TRBJ2-1, with 13 bases that match TRBD2. Germline values: CDR1 SGHTA, CDR2 FQGTGA. Trimming took 1 base from V and 8 from J; bases not matched to a gene: 17. This CDR3 comprises 20 residues. The CDR3 region has the DNA TGTGCCAGCAGCTTAATGGCGTCTTTGGTTGGGACTAGCGGGAAGGATGAGCAGTTCTTC. This translates into CASSLMASLVGTSGKDEQFF.

This rearrangement joins TRBV29-1 to TRBJ1-1; D may be TRBD1 (6 bases). Per germline, CDR1 SQVTM and CDR2 ANQGSEA. With 5 bases removed from V and 7 bases from J, the gap between germline ends came to 11 bases. This CDR3 spans 11 amino acids. CDR3 loop: CSVKTGDEAFF. DNA for the CDR3: TGCAGCGTTAAGACAGGAGATGAAGCTTTCTTT.

The chain employs TRBV5-1 and TRBJ1-1; D might be TRBD1 (5 bases). Germline V gives CDR1 SGHRS, CDR2 YFSETQ. The V end was cut by 4 bases, the J end by 4 bases, with 17 bases between. The CDR3 consists of 15 residues. CDR3 sequence reads: CASSGQGRGSTEAFF. CDR3 in DNA: TGCGCCAGCAGCGGCCAGGGAAGAGGATCCACTGAAGCTTTCTTT. The full variable domain, rest sourced from reference TRBV5-1 and TRBJ1-1, is KAGVTQTPRYLIKTRGQQVTLSCSPISGHRSVSWYQQTPGQGLQFLFEYFSETQRNKGNFPGRFSGRQFSNSRSEMNVSTLELGDSALYLCASSGQGRGSTEAFFGQGTRLTVV.

This rearrangement joins TRBV12-3 or TRBV12-4 to TRBJ1-1; the match to TRBD1 covers 10 bases. This CDR3 spans 16 amino acids. The J segment lost 0 bases and the V segment lost 5 bases, leaving 6 bases of the junction unmatched. CDR3 in amino acids: CASSQGTGAMNTEAFF. For the CDR3, the DNA is TGTGCCAGCAGTCAGGGGACAGGGGCAATGAACACTGAAGCTTTCTTT.

The rearrangement uses TRBV20-1 and TRBJ2-1, with no clear D. Germline CDR1 DFQATT, CDR2 SNEGSKA (reference sequence). V gave up 6 bases and J gave up 2 bases, with 14 bases separating them. This CDR3 spans 14 amino acids. The CDR3 spells CSARRAVAYNEQFF. As DNA, the CDR3 is TGCAGTGCCCGACGGGCCGTAGCCTACAATGAGCAGTTCTTC.

This clonotype was counted a few times. CDR3 protein: CASSLVVGSSYNEQFF. CDR3 coding DNA: TGTGCCAGCAGCTTGGTCGTGGGGAGCTCCTACAATGAGCAGTTCTTC. The chain joins TRBV5-6 to TRBJ2-1; possibly TRBD2 for D (5 bases). Germline-derived CDR1 and CDR2 are SGHDT and YYEEEE. The V gene lost 0 bases and the J gene lost 0 bases, with 10 bases spanning the gap. The CDR3 runs 16 residues.

This chain uses TRBV20-1 with TRBJ1-5; D gene ambiguous. The V end lost 3 bases, the J end lost 1 base, and 13 bases lay between the germline ends. Germline-derived CDR1 and CDR2 are DFQATT and SNEGSKA (reference sequence). The CDR3 is made up of 15 amino acids. The DNA for the CDR3 is TGCAGTGCTAGCCCCGGGATACTAAGCAATCAGCCCCAGCATTTT. Translating gives CSASPGILSNQPQHF.

A note on this clonotype: The junction and the germline gene differ at one end; a read error may be behind it. The chain carries TRBV11-2 and TRBJ2-3; 9 bases fit TRBD2. Germline CDR1 and CDR2: SGHAT and FQNNGV. The length of the CDR3 is 16 residues. CDR3 bases: TGTGTCAGCAGGATAGCGGGGGCCTCTAGCACAGATACGCAGTATTTT. Its protein is CVSRIAGASSTDTQYF.

This clonotype was detected a few times. The chain joins TRBV30 to TRBJ2-3; D is possibly TRBD1 (6 bases). CDR3 length equals 14 residues. The germline gives CDR1 GTSNPN, CDR2 SVGIG (reference sequence). V was clipped by 2 bases and J by 1 base, with 10 bases between them. The CDR3 is CAWSTGQGTDTQYF. The CDR3 DNA follows: TGTGCCTGGAGTACGGGACAAGGCACAGATACGCAGTATTTT.

This clonotype was counted only a few times. This chain's CDR3 is CSASTDSLIGEQFF. The CDR3, as DNA: TGCAGTGCTAGTACCGACAGTCTGATAGGTGAGCAGTTCTTC. The chain links TRBV20-1 to TRBJ2-1; D is possibly TRBD1 (5 bases). Germline CDR1 and CDR2: DFQATT and SNEGSKA (reference sequence). Trimming took 3 bases from V and 9 from J, leaving 18 bases between them. The CDR3 has 14 amino acids.

The V call is TRBV10-3, the J call TRBJ1-2; D is unclear. The CDR3 loop spans 12 amino acids. Germline V gene sequence: CDR1 ENHRY, CDR2 SYGVKD. Trimming pared 11 bases from V and 8 bases from J, leaving 18 bases between. CDR3 in amino acids: CAVTKGPRGYTF. For the CDR3, the DNA is TGTGCCGTAACCAAAGGCCCAAGAGGCTACACCTTC.

The genes are TRBV15 and TRBJ2-3, with D hard to call. This CDR3 region has 16 residues. V shed 3 bases and J shed 2 bases, with 15 bases lying between them. In germline, CDR1 is LNHNV, CDR2 YYDKDF (reference sequence). The CDR3 spells CATSRGGLRDTDTQYF. As DNA, the CDR3 is TGTGCCACCAGCAGGGGTGGGCTGAGAGACACAGATACGCAGTATTTT.